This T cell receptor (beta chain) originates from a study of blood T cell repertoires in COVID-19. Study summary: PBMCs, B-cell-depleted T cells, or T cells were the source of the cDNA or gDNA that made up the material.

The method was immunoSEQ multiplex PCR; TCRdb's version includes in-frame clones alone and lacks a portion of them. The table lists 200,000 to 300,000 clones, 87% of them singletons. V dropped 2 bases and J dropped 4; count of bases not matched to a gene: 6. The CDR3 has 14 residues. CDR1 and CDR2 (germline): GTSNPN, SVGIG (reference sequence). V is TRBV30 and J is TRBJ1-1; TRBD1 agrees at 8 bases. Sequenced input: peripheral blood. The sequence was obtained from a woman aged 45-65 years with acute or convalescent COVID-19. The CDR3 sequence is CAWSHPGGGTEAFF. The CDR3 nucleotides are TGTGCCTGGAGTCATCCAGGGGGCGGCACTGAAGCTTTCTTT.